These 28 T cell receptor beta chains came from one sample sequenced in a study of blood T cell repertoires in COVID-19. The data were produced by immunoSEQ multiplex PCR, yet TCRdb's version contains in-frame clones alone and is incomplete. The sample carries some 350,000 clones, about 89% recorded once. The material sequenced was peripheral blood. The receptors derive from a woman under 40 with COVID-19, enrolled during active disease.

The chain is built from TRBV27 and TRBJ1-1; possible D gene TRBD1, 6 bases. The CDR3 loop spans 12 amino acids. CDR1 and CDR2 (germline): MNHEY, SMNVEV (reference sequence). V lost 9 bases and J lost 2, with 10 bases in between. CDR3 bases: TGTGCCAGTTCGGACAGAAACACTGAAGCTTTCTTT. Translated, it gives CASSDRNTEAFF.

This chain uses TRBV21-1 with TRBJ1-2; the table's D gene call, TRBD1, was not cross checked with the DNA. TRBV21-1 is a pseudogene locus. This CDR3 spans 19 amino acids. The chain's CDR3 is CASSKEARRAGGCDYGYTF. In DNA, the CDR3 is TGTGCCAGCAGCAAAGAGGCCCGCCGGGCAGGGGGGTGCGACTATGGCTACACCTTC.

The rearrangement joins TRBV4-1 to TRBJ2-3, with 7 bases aligning to TRBD2. Germline V lookup: CDR1 MGHRA, CDR2 YSYEKL. This CDR3 is 16 amino acids long. The V gene end was trimmed by 0 bases and the J gene end by 2 bases; junction bases not matched to a gene: 5. In DNA form, the CDR3 reads TGCGCCAGCAGCCAAGATAGAAGCGGGAACACAGATACGCAGTATTTT. Translation: CASSQDRSGNTDTQYF.

The chain combines TRBV28 with TRBJ1-1; D unclear. The CDR3 contains 14 residues. With 3 bases removed from V and 6 bases from J, the gap between germline ends came to 14 bases. CDR1 and CDR2 (germline): MDHEN, SYDVKM. As DNA, the CDR3 is TGTGCCAGCAGTTTTTTCAGGAGCGGGTCTGAAGCTTTCTTT. Its translation is CASSFFRSGSEAFF.

The chain recombines TRBV5-1 with TRBJ2-3; the D gene is possibly TRBD1 (6 bases). Germline CDR1 SGHRS, CDR2 YFSETQ. The ends were cut back, 3 bases at V and 5 bases at J, with 13 bases in the middle. The CDR3 contains 14 residues. CDR3 nucleotide sequence: TGCGCCAGCAGCTCGGACAGCCCCGGAGATACGCAGTATTTT. Protein: CASSSDSPGDTQYF.

This clone was seen just once. The chain joins TRBV6-5 to TRBJ1-2; D uncertain. CDR1 and CDR2 from the germline V gene are MNHEY and SVGAGI. This CDR3 contains 15 residues. V lost 0 bases, J lost 3 bases, and 11 bases lay in between. DNA of the CDR3: TGTGCCAGCAGTTACTCGAGGGCAGGAGACTATGGCTACACCTTC. Translated: CASSYSRAGDYGYTF.

The V call is TRBV21-1, the J call TRBJ1-5; TRBD1 is the table's D call, not checked against the DNA. TRBV21-1 counts as a pseudogene. This CDR3 contains 19 residues. The CDR3 loop is CASSKALDRGQRCNQPQHF. CDR3 nucleotide sequence: TGTGCCAGCAGCAAAGCCTTGGACAGGGGCCAACGTTGCAATCAGCCCCAGCATTTT.

The rearrangement joins TRBV5-1 to TRBJ2-1; 15 bases agree with TRBD2. The CDR3 loop spans 19 amino acids. Trimming cost V 4 bases and J 0 bases; bases outside gene matches: 8. Germline CDR1 SGHRS, CDR2 YFSETQ. For the CDR3, the DNA is TGCGCCAGCAGCCTAGGACTAGCGGGAGGGCTGGGCTCCTACAATGAGCAGTTCTTC. Protein: CASSLGLAGGLGSYNEQFF.

The chain has TRBV9 and TRBJ2-1, with 12 bases identical to TRBD2. The ends lost 3 bases at V and 4 bases at J; junction bases unmatched: 17. This CDR3 region has 20 residues. From germline, CDR1 is SGDLS and CDR2 YYNGEE. Here the CDR3 DNA reads TGTGCCAGCAGCGCGGGTCTAGCGGGAGGGCCGGAATCTTCGTACAATGAGCAGTTCTTC. It codes for CASSAGLAGGPESSYNEQFF.

This rearrangement joins TRBV9 to TRBJ2-7; TRBD1 matches at 7 bases. The CDR3 is made up of 14 amino acids. The V and J ends lost 4 bases and 5 bases, in that order; junction bases with no gene match: 9. Germline values: CDR1 SGDLS, CDR2 YYNGEE. In nucleotides, the CDR3 is TGTGCCAGCAGCACCAGCGCAGGGGGACACGAGCAGTACTTC. Translated: CASSTSAGGHEQYF.

This clone was observed a single time. The V call is TRBV29-1, the J call TRBJ1-3; D gene uncertain. CDR1 is SQVTM, CDR2 ANQGSEA, per germline. V lost 2 bases and J lost 5, with 7 bases in between. The CDR3 sequence is 12 residues long. Written as DNA, the CDR3 is TGCAGCGTTGAATCCAGTAGAAACACCATATATTTT. Protein product: CSVESSRNTIYF.

The V and J genes are TRBV3-1 (or the pseudogene TRBV3-2) and TRBJ2-3, with 13 positions matching TRBD2. The germline V gene encodes CDR1 LGHDT and CDR2 YNNKEL (reference sequence). Trimming cost V 4 bases and J 5 bases; bases outside gene matches: 6. The CDR3 contains 16 residues. CDR3 amino acids: CASSPGLAGARDTQYF. The CDR3 DNA is TGTGCCAGCAGCCCAGGACTAGCGGGAGCTAGAGATACGCAGTATTTT.

The chain is built from TRBV5-1 and TRBJ1-2; 8 bases line up with TRBD1. Unmatched junction bases numbered 12, after V lost 4 bases and J lost 4 bases. The germline V gene has CDR1 SGHRS and CDR2 YFSETQ. The CDR3 is made up of 16 amino acids. DNA of the CDR3: TGCGCCAGCAGCAACGGACAGGGAGGGGTGCTCTATGGCTACACCTTC. Its protein product is CASSNGQGGVLYGYTF.

The gene calls are TRBV4-3 and TRBJ1-5, with D possibly being TRBD1 (5 bases). Germline V gene sequence: CDR1 LGHNA, CDR2 YSLEER. The CDR3 runs 13 residues. V gave up 0 bases and J gave up 9 bases, with 9 bases separating them. The CDR3 coding sequence is TGCGCCAGCAGCCAAGAGGCCGGGGGGCCCCAGCATTTT. As protein: CASSQEAGGPQHF.

This clone was found once. The chain combines TRBV19 with TRBJ1-2, with no clear D. V dropped 1 base and J dropped 8 bases, with 14 bases sitting between them. The CDR3 has 14 residues. The germline gives CDR1 LNHDA, CDR2 SQIVND (reference sequence). The CDR3 region is CASSIGRSLRGYTF. The CDR3 DNA reads as TGTGCCAGTAGTATAGGGCGGTCGCTGCGGGGCTACACCTTC.

The rearrangement links TRBV23-1 to TRBJ2-7, with TRBD1 as a possible D gene (6 bases). TRBV23-1 is an open reading frame whose function is uncertain. With 2 bases removed from V and 1 base from J, the gap between germline ends came to 6 bases. The CDR3 length is 13 residues. Here the CDR3 DNA reads TGCGCCAGCAGTCAAGACAGGTCCTACGAGCAGTACTTC. Translating gives CASSQDRSYEQYF.

This clone was recorded only once. This CDR3 reads CASSPEGANGYTF. CDR3 nucleotides: TGTGCCAGCAGCCCCGAGGGGGCAAATGGCTACACCTTC. The chain combines TRBV6-6 with TRBJ1-2; 7 nucleotides agree with TRBD1. Germline CDR1 MNHNY, CDR2 SVGAGI (reference sequence). V lost 6 bases, J lost 6 bases, and 7 bases stayed unmatched. The CDR3 extends over 13 amino acids.

This clone was counted once. The V call is TRBV21-1, the J call TRBJ2-3; TRBD1 reflects the table's D call only, with no check against the DNA. TRBV21-1 is annotated as a pseudogene. The CDR3 has 21 residues. CDR3 region: CASSKHARRDGTGWFTDTQYF. The CDR3 DNA reads TGTGCCAGCAGCAAACACGCCCGAAGAGATGGGACAGGGTGGTTCACAGATACGCAGTATTTT.

V is TRBV11-2 and J is TRBJ1-2; 8 bases line up with TRBD1. The CDR3 runs to 15 residues. The germline CDR1 and CDR2 sequences are SGHAT and FQNNGV. Unmatched junction bases numbered 12, after V lost 5 bases and J lost 7 bases. CDR3 amino acids: CASSEASGTGFGYTF. The CDR3 DNA reads as TGTGCCAGCAGCGAAGCCTCCGGGACAGGTTTTGGCTACACCTTC. Variable domain in full (rest from reference TRBV11-2 and TRBJ1-2): EAGVAQSPRYKIIEKRQSVAFWCNPISGHATLYWYQQILGQGPKLLIQFQNNGVVDDSQLPKDRFSAERLKGVDSTLKIQPAKLEDSAVYLCASSEASGTGFGYTFGSGTRLTVV.

The chain employs TRBV5-4 and TRBJ2-5, with unresolved D. Trimming shortened V by 4 bases and J by 5 bases, and 18 bases separated the two germline ends. CDR1 and CDR2 from the germline V gene are SGHNT and YYREEE (reference sequence). CDR3 length: 15 amino acids. The DNA of the CDR3 is TGTGCCAGCAGCCAGACGCAGGTTGTTGGGGAGACCCAGTACTTC. Its translation: CASSQTQVVGETQYF.

Details on this clone: Mismatch with germline at one junction end may stem from a read error. The chain recombines TRBV7-7 with TRBJ2-5; the match to TRBD1 covers 8 bases. The CDR3 covers 15 residues. Germline assignment: CDR1 SSHAT and CDR2 FNYEAQ (reference sequence). The CDR3: CASSSNPGGAETQYF. CDR3 sequence (DNA): TGTGCTAGCAGCTCTAATCCAGGGGGCGCGGAGACCCAGTACTTC.

Note on this clone: One end of the junction does not line up with germline, which may come from a read error. The rearrangement joins TRBV20-1 to TRBJ2-3, with D possibly TRBD2 on 6 matching bases. Germline V gives CDR1 DFQATT, CDR2 SNEGSKA (reference sequence). This CDR3 has 11 residues. CDR3 DNA sequence: TGCAGTGCTCCCTATTTAGCGGACACGCTTTTT. Translation: CSAPYLADTLF.

V gene TRBV7-9 combines with J gene TRBJ2-1, with D perhaps matching TRBD2 (5 bases). In germline, CDR1 is SEHNR, CDR2 FQNEAQ (reference sequence). The CDR3 extends over 13 amino acids. V gave up 4 bases and J gave up 4 bases, with 8 bases separating them. This CDR3 reads CASSSGEYNEQFF. DNA for the CDR3: TGTGCCAGCAGCTCCGGGGAATACAATGAGCAGTTCTTC.

The chain couples TRBV7-9 to TRBJ1-1, with 10 nucleotides matching TRBD1. In germline, CDR1 is SEHNR, CDR2 FQNEAQ (reference sequence). With V trimmed by 5 bases and J by 1 base, 7 bases remained unmatched. The CDR3 is 16 amino acids. CDR3 sequence (DNA): TGTGCCAGCAGCGAGACAGGGGGCAGGAGGAACACTGAAGCTTTCTTT. Its translation: CASSETGGRRNTEAFF.

This CDR3 is CASSQQGGYTEAFF. As DNA, the CDR3 is TGCGCCAGCAGTCAACAGGGCGGGTACACTGAAGCTTTCTTT. V and J are TRBV5-1 and TRBJ1-1; D might be TRBD1 (6 bases). Trimming pared 5 bases from V and 3 bases from J, leaving 14 bases between. CDR1 and CDR2 from the germline V gene are SGHRS and YFSETQ. The CDR3 spans 14 residues.

The chain uses TRBV9 and TRBJ1-2; 9 positions agree with TRBD1. CDR3 length equals 15 residues. V trimming: 4 bases; J trimming: 6 bases; junction bases outside the gene matches: 10. Germline loops: CDR1 SGDLS, CDR2 YYNGEE. This chain's CDR3 is CASSKGQGSRDGYTF. The CDR3 DNA reads as TGTGCCAGCAGCAAAGGACAGGGGAGTAGGGATGGCTACACCTTC.

The chain has TRBV25-1 and TRBJ1-4, with TRBD1 matching 7 bases. The junction had 12 bases not matched to a gene; V was cut back by 6 bases and J by 8 bases. The CDR3 runs 15 residues. Germline loops: CDR1 MGHDK, CDR2 SYGVNS. In nucleotides, the CDR3 is TGTGCCAGCAGCAGGGCAGGGGGTTCTTGGGAAAAACTGTTTTTT. It is translated as CASSRAGGSWEKLFF.

This chain joins TRBV3-1 (or the pseudogene TRBV3-2) and TRBJ2-5, with D hard to call. The CDR3 has 16 residues. CDR1 and CDR2 from the germline V gene are LGHDT and YNNKEL (reference sequence). V lost 0 bases, J lost 4 bases, and 15 bases lay in between. Written as DNA, the CDR3 is TGTGCCAGCAGCCAAGAAGTAGTCCTTGGTTTAGAGACCCAGTACTTC. It translates to CASSQEVVLGLETQYF.